One and the same sample provided the 12 T cell receptor beta chains below, sequenced in a study of early T cells in non-severe SARS-CoV-2 infection. TCRdb ran MiXCR on the 5' RACE reads and lists one entry per CDR3 protein. The table records about 50,000 distinct CDR3 sequences, about 9.3% of them present only once. The sample was whole blood. The receptor set was obtained from an adult who was a healthcare worker with PCR-confirmed SARS-CoV-2 infection or an uninfected control (not recorded which).

This chain links TRBV15 with TRBJ1-1, with D unresolved. Germline V gene data show CDR1 as LNHNV and CDR2 as YYDKDF (reference sequence). The CDR3 consists of 11 residues. Trimming took off 0 bases at V and 5 bases at J, with 1 base between the two ends. In DNA, the CDR3 is TGTGCCACCAGCAGAGAGACTGAAGCTTTCTTT. It translates to CATSRETEAFF. Using reference TRBV15 and TRBJ1-1 for the parts outside the CDR3, the full variable domain is DAMVIQNPRYQVTQFGKPVTLSCSQTLNHNVMYWYQQKSSQAPKLLFHYYDKDFNNEADTPDNFQSRRPNTSFCFLDIRSPGLGDTAMYLCATSRETEAFFGQGTRLTVV.

This clonotype has at least ten counts. The V gene is TRBV6-2 or TRBV6-3, the J gene TRBJ2-5; the match to TRBD2 covers 9 bases. The trim removed 6 bases at V and 5 bases at J, leaving 10 bases unmatched. The CDR3 has 15 residues. Looked up from germline, CDR1 is MNHEY and CDR2 is SVGEGT. The CDR3 DNA sequence: TGTGCCAGCAGCCCGGGTAGCGGGAGCGTGGAGACCCAGTACTTC. Amino acids: CASSPGSGSVETQYF.

This clonotype was detected ten times or more. The rearrangement links TRBV27 to TRBJ2-7, with TRBD2 matching 11 bases. Germline trimming cut 11 bases from V and 3 bases from J; bases unmatched to any gene: 3. Looked up from germline, CDR1 is MNHEY and CDR2 is SMNVEV (reference sequence). This CDR3 contains 12 residues. Here the CDR3 reads CASGLAGYEQYF. CDR3 DNA: TGTGCCTCCGGACTAGCGGGCTACGAGCAGTACTTC.

The J gene is TRBJ2-7, the V gene TRBV12-3 or TRBV12-4; D might be TRBD1 (6 bases). V was cut by 2 bases and J by 3 bases, with 8 bases left in between. This CDR3 is built from 13 residues. In DNA, the CDR3 is TGTGCCAGCAGTTTAATAGGGGGCTACGAGCAGTACTTC. Translation gives CASSLIGGYEQYF.

V and J are TRBV29-1 and TRBJ2-3; D uncertain. V dropped 3 bases and J dropped 2 bases, with 15 bases sitting between them. Germline CDR1 is SQVTM and CDR2 is ANQGSEA. The CDR3 loop spans 15 amino acids. The CDR3 sequence is CSVDSFRQDTDTQYF. As DNA, the CDR3 is TGCAGCGTTGACAGTTTCAGGCAGGACACAGATACGCAGTATTTT.

This clonotype was detected ten times or more. The gene calls are TRBV6-6 and TRBJ1-5; weak D call: TRBD1 (5 bases). The CDR3 is 14 residues long. Germline CDR1 reads MNHNY; CDR2 reads SVGAGI (reference sequence). V was shortened by 0 bases and J by 7 bases, with 10 bases between the two germline ends. CDR3 bases: TGTGCCAGCAGTTACTCGGCAGGGCCGCAGCCCCAGCATTTT. Amino acid sequence: CASSYSAGPQPQHF.

The V gene is TRBV18, the J gene TRBJ2-1; TRBD2 matches at 11 bases. The CDR3 has 14 amino acids. Losses at the gene ends were 3 bases for V and 15 bases for J; bases not matched to a gene: 10. Germline loops: CDR1 KGHSH, CDR2 LQKENI. The chain's CDR3 is CASSPGTSGQSGFF. The CDR3 nucleotides are TGTGCCAGCTCACCCGGGACTAGCGGCCAGAGTGGGTTCTTC.

The chain links TRBV4-3 to TRBJ1-1, with unresolved D. The V gene lost 4 bases and the J gene lost 3 bases, with 9 bases spanning the gap. CDR3 length equals 13 residues. Germline assignment: CDR1 LGHNA and CDR2 YSLEER. The CDR3 region is CASSRNWYTEAFF. DNA for the CDR3: TGCGCCAGCAGCCGAAATTGGTACACTGAAGCTTTCTTT.

This clonotype was found many times. DNA of the CDR3: TGTGCCAGCAGCGGACAGGGGGCGCGGACTGAAGCTTTCTTT. Translation: CASSGQGARTEAFF. The V call is TRBV7-3, the J call TRBJ1-1, with 11 bases identical to TRBD1. V shed 5 bases, J shed 5 bases, and the junction held 4 bases outside the gene matches. This CDR3 has 14 amino acids. CDR1 is SGHTA, CDR2 FQGTGA, per germline.

In its sample, this clonotype was seen many times. CDR3 protein: CASSMTSGTETQYF. CDR3 in DNA: TGTGCCAGCAGTATGACTAGCGGGACGGAGACCCAGTACTTC. The V call is TRBV12-3 or TRBV12-4, the J call TRBJ2-5; 11 bases are a match to TRBD2. The V gene end was trimmed by 5 bases and the J gene end by 5 bases; junction bases not matched to a gene: 4. This CDR3 comprises 14 residues.

This clonotype has ten or more counts. The CDR3 loop reads CASSPGLTQYF. CDR3 nucleotides: TGTGCCAGCAGCCCTGGCCTCACTCAGTACTTC. The V and J genes are TRBV11-2 and TRBJ2-7; D uncertain. From germline, CDR1 is SGHAT and CDR2 FQNNGV. V was pared by 5 bases and J by 10 bases, with 12 bases between. This CDR3 contains 11 residues.

This clonotype showed up just a few times. The CDR3 sequence: CASSTPIPGPNTGELFF. The DNA for the CDR3 is TGTGCCAGTAGTACTCCAATACCGGGACCGAACACCGGGGAGCTGTTTTTT. The gene calls are TRBV19 and TRBJ2-2; D is possibly TRBD1 or TRBD2 (5 bases each). CDR3 length: 17 amino acids. In germline, CDR1 is LNHDA, CDR2 SQIVND (reference sequence). V lost 4 bases and J 0 bases, leaving 15 bases between the germline ends.